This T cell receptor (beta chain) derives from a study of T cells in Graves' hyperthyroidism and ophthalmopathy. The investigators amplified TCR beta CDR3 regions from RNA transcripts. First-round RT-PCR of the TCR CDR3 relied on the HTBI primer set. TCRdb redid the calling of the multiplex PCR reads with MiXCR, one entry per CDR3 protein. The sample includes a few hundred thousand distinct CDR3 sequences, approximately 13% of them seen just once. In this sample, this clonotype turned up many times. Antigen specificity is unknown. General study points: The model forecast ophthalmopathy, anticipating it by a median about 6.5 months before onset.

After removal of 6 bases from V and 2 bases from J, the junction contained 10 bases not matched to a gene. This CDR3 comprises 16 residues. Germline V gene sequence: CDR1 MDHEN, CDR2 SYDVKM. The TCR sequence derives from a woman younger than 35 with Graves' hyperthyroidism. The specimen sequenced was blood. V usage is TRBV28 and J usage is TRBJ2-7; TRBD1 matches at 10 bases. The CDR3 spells CASSRPPDRGTYEQYF. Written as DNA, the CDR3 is TGTGCCAGCAGCCGTCCCCCGGACAGGGGGACCTACGAGCAGTACTTC.